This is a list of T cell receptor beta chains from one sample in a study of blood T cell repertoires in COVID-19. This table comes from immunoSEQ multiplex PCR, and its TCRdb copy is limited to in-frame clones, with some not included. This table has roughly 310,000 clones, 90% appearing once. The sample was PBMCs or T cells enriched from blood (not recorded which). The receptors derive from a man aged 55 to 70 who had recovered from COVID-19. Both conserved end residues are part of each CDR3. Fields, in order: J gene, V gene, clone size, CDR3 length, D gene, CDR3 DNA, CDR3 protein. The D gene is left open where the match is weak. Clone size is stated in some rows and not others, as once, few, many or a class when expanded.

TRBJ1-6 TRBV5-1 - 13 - TGCGCCAGCTCGGACAGCAGTAATTCACCCCTCCACTTT CASSDSSNSPLHF
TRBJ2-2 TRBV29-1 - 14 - TGCAGCGTCCACGGACTGACGAACACCGGGGAGCTGTTTTTT CSVHGLTNTGELFF
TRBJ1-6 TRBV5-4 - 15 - TGTGCCAGCAGCTTGGACAGTAAATATAATTCACCCCTCCACTTT CASSLDSKYNSPLHF
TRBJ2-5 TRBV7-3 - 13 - TGTGCCAGCAGCTTCGAGGGTAGGGAGACCCAGTACTTC CASSFEGRETQYF
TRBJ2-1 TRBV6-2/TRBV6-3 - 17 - TGTGCCAGCAGTTACTCGAGTGGGGGCGGGAGTTGGCATGAGCAGTTCTTC CASSYSSGGGSWHEQFF
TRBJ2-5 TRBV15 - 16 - TGTGCCACCAGCAGAGGAGCGGGGACATTCGGGGAGACCCAGTACTTC CATSRGAGTFGETQYF
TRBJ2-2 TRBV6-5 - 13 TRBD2 TGTGCATCTCCTAGCGGGGCCACCGGGGAGCTGTTTTTT CASPSGATGELFF
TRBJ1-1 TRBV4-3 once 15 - TGCGCCAGCAGCCAAGGCCGGACAGTGAACACTGAAGCTTTCTTT CASSQGRTVNTEAFF
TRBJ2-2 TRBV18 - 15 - TGTGCCAGCTCACCATTGACAGGTTACGCCGGGGAGCTGTTTTTT CASSPLTGYAGELFF
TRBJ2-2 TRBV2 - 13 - TGTGCCAGCAGATCAACGAACACCGGGGAGCTGTTTTTT CASRSTNTGELFF
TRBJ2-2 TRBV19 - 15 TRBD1 TGTGCCAGTAGTTGGACAGGGCCCAACACCGGGGAGCTGTTTTTT CASSWTGPNTGELFF
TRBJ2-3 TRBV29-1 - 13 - TGCAGCGTGCGCCGGGGGGCGGACGGGGGGCAGTATTTT CSVRRGADGGQYF
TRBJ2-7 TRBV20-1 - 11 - TGCAGTGCTAGGGCAGGGCACGAGCAGTACTTC CSARAGHEQYF
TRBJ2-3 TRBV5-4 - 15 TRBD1 TGTGCCAGCAGTTCTCGACAGGGCCGCACAGATACGCAGTATTTT CASSSRQGRTDTQYF
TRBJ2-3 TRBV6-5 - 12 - TGTGCCAGCAGTCCCGCGGTGGGAGCGCAGTATTTT CASSPAVGAQYF
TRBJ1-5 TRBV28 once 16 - TGTGCCAGCAGTTCACCTCAGCAGGCGAGCAATCAGCCCCAGCATTTT CASSSPQQASNQPQHF
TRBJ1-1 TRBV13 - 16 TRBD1 TGTGCCAGCAGCTCCTCTACCGGGACAGGAGGTACTGAAGCTTTCTTT CASSSSTGTGGTEAFF
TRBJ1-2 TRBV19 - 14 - TGTGCCAGTAGTCAAGCAGGGAGGGCCTATGGCTACACCTTC CASSQAGRAYGYTF
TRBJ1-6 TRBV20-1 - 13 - TGCAGTGCTAGTGAGGTGGTAGATTCACCCCTCCACTTT CSASEVVDSPLHF
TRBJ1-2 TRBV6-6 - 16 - TGTGCCAGCAGGCTAGCCGGCGAAGGTTTGAACTATGGCTACACCTTC CASRLAGEGLNYGYTF
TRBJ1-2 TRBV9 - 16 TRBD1 TGTGCCAGCAGCTCAACAGGGGGCCTCTCTAACTATGGCTACACCTTC CASSSTGGLSNYGYTF
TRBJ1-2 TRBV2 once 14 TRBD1 TGTGCCAGCAGCGGGAAGGGACAGCCATATGGCTACACCTTC CASSGKGQPYGYTF
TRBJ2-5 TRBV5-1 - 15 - TGCGCCAGCAGCTTGAATCCCGGACAGAAAGAGACCCAGTACTTC CASSLNPGQKETQYF
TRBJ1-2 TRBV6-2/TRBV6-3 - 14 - TGTGCCAGCAGTTTATTATCACAGAACTATGGCTACACCTTC CASSLLSQNYGYTF
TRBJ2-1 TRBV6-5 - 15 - TGTGCCAGCAGTTACTTCATATCCAGGGCCAATGAGCAGTTCTTC CASSYFISRANEQFF
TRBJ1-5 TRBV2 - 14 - TGTGCCAGCAGTGAAAATTATAGCAATCAGCCCCAGCATTTT CASSENYSNQPQHF
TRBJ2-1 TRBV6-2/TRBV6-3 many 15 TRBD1 TGTGCCAGCAGTAACAGACAGGGGGCCTACAATGAGCAGTTCTTC CASSNRQGAYNEQFF
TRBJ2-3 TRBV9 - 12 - TGTGCCAGCAGCGCCAGGGCAGATACGCAGTATTTT CASSARADTQYF
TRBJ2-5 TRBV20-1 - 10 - TGCAGTGTTGTCGGGAAGACCCAGTACTTC CSVVGKTQYF
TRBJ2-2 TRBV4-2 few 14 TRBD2 TGTGCCAGCAGCCAACCGCTAGCGGGGGAGGAGCTGTTTTTT CASSQPLAGEELFF
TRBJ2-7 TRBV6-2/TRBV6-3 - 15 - TGTGCCAGCAGTTACTCGCGGGACAGAACCTACGAGCAGTACTTC CASSYSRDRTYEQYF
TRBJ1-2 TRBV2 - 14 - TGTGCCAGCAGCAAAGCGCAGGGTGTCTATGGCTACACCTTC CASSKAQGVYGYTF
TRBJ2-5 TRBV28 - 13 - TGTGCCAGCAGTTTTAGGGGGCAAGAGACCCAGTACTTC CASSFRGQETQYF